Each of the 5 T cell receptor beta chains below was sequenced from the same sample in a study of blood T cell repertoires in COVID-19. Only in-frame clones appear in the TCRdb table, and some are missing; sequencing was by immunoSEQ multiplex PCR. Of about 94,000 clones in the sample, about 80% were seen once. Sequencing used peripheral blood. The receptors here all came from a man aged 55-75 years with acute or convalescent COVID-19.

The chain couples TRBV4-1 to TRBJ1-5, with D possibly TRBD1 on 5 matching bases. Trimming removed 3 bases from V and 9 bases from J, with 18 bases in between. Looked up from germline, CDR1 is MGHRA and CDR2 is YSYEKL. The CDR3 is 15 amino acids. CDR3 DNA: TGCGCCAGCAGCCACGCGGACACAAGAGCGCGGCCCCAGCATTTT. It encodes CASSHADTRARPQHF.

The chain links TRBV19 to TRBJ2-7, with D perhaps TRBD2 (6 bases). Between the trimmed V and J ends, which lost 7 bases and 0 bases, there was a span of 16 bases. The CDR3 is 15 residues long. Germline V CDR1 and CDR2: LNHDA, SQIVND (reference sequence). CDR3 region: CASTQSGGSSYEQYF. CDR3 coding DNA: TGTGCCAGTACCCAAAGTGGAGGGAGCTCCTACGAGCAGTACTTC.

This chain joins TRBV7-9 and TRBJ1-2; 10 bases are shared with TRBD1. Germline V gene lookup returns CDR1 SEHNR and CDR2 FQNEAQ (reference sequence). Trimming at V came to 6 bases and at J to 3 bases, leaving 13 bases not matched to a gene. CDR3 length: 17 residues. Here the CDR3 reads CASSSILTGGADYGYTF. CDR3 sequence (DNA): TGTGCCAGCAGTTCAATTCTGACAGGGGGCGCGGACTATGGCTACACCTTC.

The V gene is TRBV12-5, the J gene TRBJ1-1, with TRBD1 matching over 8 bases. Trimming at V came to 1 base and at J to 10 bases, leaving 2 bases not matched to a gene. The germline gives CDR1 LGHNT, CDR2 FRNRAP. The CDR3 is 12 amino acids. The CDR3 region has the DNA TGTGCTAGTGGTTTGGGCGACAGGGGAGCTTTCTTT. Translation: CASGLGDRGAFF.

This chain connects TRBV12-3 or TRBV12-4 to TRBJ1-2, with TRBD1 matching 7 bases. This CDR3 spans 12 amino acids. V shed 7 bases and J 7 bases; nucleotides not matched to a gene: 6. CDR3 bases: TGTGCCAGCACTACAGGGGAGGCTGGCTACACCTTC. Translation: CASTTGEAGYTF.